These 14 T cell receptor beta chains came from one sample sequenced in a study of tumor T cells in aggressive B-cell lymphoma. Profiling relied on immunoSEQ multiplex PCR, and the TCRdb table lists in-frame clones only, not all of them. The table lists several thousand clones, 91% of them singletons. Material for sequencing was tumor tissue. Receptors originate from an adult with diffuse large B cell lymphoma.

This clone was counted a single time. The V and J genes are TRBV18 and TRBJ2-5, with 15 bases identical to TRBD2. The tail of the sequence fits TRBJ2-7 better, so the J call may be wrong. Looked up from germline, CDR1 is KGHSH and CDR2 is LQKENI. CDR3 length: 16 residues. The CDR3 loop reads CASSPTGLAGGNEQYF. The CDR3 nucleotides are TGTGCCAGCTCACCAACCGGACTAGCGGGAGGGAACGAGCAGTACTTC.

The table lists this clone with a few counts. The V gene is TRBV7-9, the J gene TRBJ2-1, with 7 bases fitting TRBD2. CDR3 length: 15 amino acids. The V gene's germline CDR1 is SEHNR and CDR2 FQNEAQ (reference sequence). After removal of 1 base from V and 4 bases from J, the junction contained 4 bases not matched to a gene. The CDR3 protein is CASSLVGGPYNEQFF. The CDR3 DNA reads TGTGCCAGCAGCTTAGTGGGAGGGCCGTACAATGAGCAGTTCTTC.

The V gene is TRBV30, the J gene TRBJ2-7; TRBD2 might be the D (6 bases). Germline lookup yields CDR1 GTSNPN and CDR2 SVGIG (reference sequence). Trimming left V 0 bases short and J 2 bases short, with 8 bases between. The CDR3 runs to 13 residues. The CDR3, as DNA: TGTGCCTGGAGTGTAGCGGGTGCCTACGAGCAGTACTTC. This gives the protein CAWSVAGAYEQYF.

The chain couples TRBV18 to TRBJ2-3; D may be TRBD2 (5 bases). The germline CDR1 and CDR2 sequences are KGHSH and LQKENI. This CDR3 contains 15 residues. The germline V and J ends were trimmed by 4 bases and 2 bases, with 13 bases remaining between them. Here the CDR3 DNA reads TGTGCCAGCTCACAACTCGGAGGACCCACAGATACGCAGTATTTT. It codes for CASSQLGGPTDTQYF. Supplemented by reference TRBV18 and TRBJ2-3, the full variable domain reads NAGVMQNPRHLVRRRGQEARLRCSPMKGHSHVYWYRQLPEEGLKFMVYLQKENIIDESGMPKERFSAEFPKEGPSILRIQQVVRGDSAAYFCASSQLGGPTDTQYFGPGTRLTVL.

Note on this clone: A junction boundary mismatches the germline segment, possibly from a read error. This rearrangement joins TRBV7-9 to TRBJ1-1; D might be TRBD1 (5 bases). The CDR3 consists of 13 residues. The germline V gene has CDR1 SEHNR and CDR2 FQNEAQ (reference sequence). In nucleotides, the CDR3 is TGTGCCAGCAGCTGGCCCTGGGGCACTGAAGTTTTCTTT. Translating gives CASSWPWGTEVFF.

The chain couples TRBV10-2 to TRBJ1-2, with D hard to call. CDR1 is WSHSY, CDR2 SAAADI, per germline. V gave up 8 bases and J gave up 1 base, with 17 bases separating them. This CDR3 is built from 15 residues. The CDR3 coding sequence is TGCGCCAGCGGCGAACGGCAGACACTTAACTATGGCTACACCTTC. It is translated as CASGERQTLNYGYTF.

The chain couples TRBV5-6 to TRBJ1-1, with D unclear. CDR3 length: 15 residues. The V and J ends lost 4 bases and 1 base respectively, with 14 bases between them. From germline, CDR1 is SGHDT and CDR2 YYEEEE. The CDR3 loop is CASSHTVIANTEAFF. The CDR3 nucleotides are TGTGCCAGCAGCCACACGGTAATAGCGAACACTGAAGCTTTCTTT.

This sequence joins TRBV5-1 and TRBJ2-1, with 10 bases matching TRBD2. CDR3 size: 15 residues. Germline V gene sequence: CDR1 SGHRS, CDR2 YFSETQ. After removal of 2 bases from V and 4 bases from J, the junction contained 3 bases not matched to a gene. The CDR3 DNA is TGCGCCAGCAGCTTAGCGGGAGGGACATACAATGAGCAGTTCTTC. It yields the protein CASSLAGGTYNEQFF.

This chain uses TRBV7-9 with TRBJ1-2; D perhaps matches TRBD1 (6 bases). Germline V lookup: CDR1 SEHNR, CDR2 FQNEAQ (reference sequence). The CDR3 runs to 14 residues. V was shortened by 5 bases and J by 7 bases, with 17 bases between the two germline ends. The CDR3 nucleotides are TGTGCCAGCAGCCTGACCGGGACAAATACTGGCTACACCTTC. Residues: CASSLTGTNTGYTF.

V usage is TRBV9 and J usage is TRBJ1-1; D not resolved. Deletions cut 5 bases from V and 3 bases from J, with 20 bases between. Germline V gives CDR1 SGDLS, CDR2 YYNGEE. The CDR3 is made up of 16 amino acids. The CDR3 sequence: CASSSPKEGADTEAFF. The DNA for the CDR3 is TGTGCCAGCAGTTCCCCAAAGGAGGGTGCAGACACTGAAGCTTTCTTT.

Regarding this clone: An end of the junction does not agree with germline; a read error may underlie this. The V gene is TRBV28, the J gene TRBJ2-5; D is possibly TRBD1 (5 bases). CDR1 is MDHEN and CDR2 is SYDVKM in the germline V gene. CDR3 length: 14 amino acids. The CDR3 sequence is CASLPPGYQETQYF. The CDR3 DNA reads as TGTGCCAGCCTACCCCCAGGGTACCAGGAGACCCAGTACTTC.

This chain connects TRBV4-3 to TRBJ1-2, with 9 bases aligning to TRBD1. CDR1 is LGHNA, CDR2 YSLEER, per germline. This CDR3 spans 15 amino acids. V lost 1 base, J lost 8 bases, and 8 bases stayed unmatched. CDR3 residues: CASSQVGGQGKGYTF. CDR3 coding DNA: TGCGCCAGCAGCCAAGTCGGAGGACAGGGGAAAGGCTACACCTTC.

V and J are TRBV5-1 and TRBJ2-5; TRBD1 is a possible D gene (6 bases). V lost 4 bases and J lost 1, with 11 bases in between. The CDR3 contains 14 residues. CDR1 is SGHRS and CDR2 is YFSETQ in the germline V gene. The DNA of the CDR3 is TGCGCCAGCAGCACCGGACAGTTCCAAGAGACCCAGTACTTC. This encodes CASSTGQFQETQYF.

V and J are TRBV10-3 and TRBJ1-1; D might be TRBD1 (6 bases). The CDR3 consists of 14 residues. V was clipped by 6 bases and J by 1 base, with 12 bases between them. Germline V gene lookup returns CDR1 ENHRY and CDR2 SYGVKD. CDR3 coding DNA: TGTGCCATCAGAACCGGGACACCGAACACTGAAGCTTTCTTT. It is translated as CAIRTGTPNTEAFF.